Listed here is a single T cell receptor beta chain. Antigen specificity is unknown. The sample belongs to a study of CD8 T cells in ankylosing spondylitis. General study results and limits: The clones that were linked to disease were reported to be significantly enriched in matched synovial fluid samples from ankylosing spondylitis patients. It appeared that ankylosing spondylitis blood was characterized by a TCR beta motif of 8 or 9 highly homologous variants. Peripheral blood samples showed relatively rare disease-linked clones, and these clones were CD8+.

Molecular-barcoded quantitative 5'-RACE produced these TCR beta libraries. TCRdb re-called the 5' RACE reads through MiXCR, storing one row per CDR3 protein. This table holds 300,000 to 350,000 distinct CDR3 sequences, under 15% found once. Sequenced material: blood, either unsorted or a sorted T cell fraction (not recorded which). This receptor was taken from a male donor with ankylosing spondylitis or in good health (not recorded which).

The CDR3 protein is CASSPVVQGRYTF. The CDR3 coding sequence is TGTGCCAGCAGCCCCGTCGTTCAGGGTCGCTACACCTTC. V and J are TRBV12-3 or TRBV12-4 and TRBJ1-2; D may be TRBD1 (5 bases). The CDR3 runs 13 residues. Trimming left V 6 bases short and J 9 bases short, with 17 bases between.